The T cell receptor (beta chain) described here comes from a study of blood T cells in healthy people across ages. A second PCR, run for about 7 to 11 cycles, used a sample-barcoded 5' primer plus a J-beta primer mix. TCRdb independently ran MiXCR on the 5' RACE reads; one entry per CDR3 protein. Here the sample spans about 830,000 distinct CDR3 sequences, over 45% being singletons. Whole-study findings and limits: Greater diversity and more naive CD4+ cells were seen in long-lived donors than in aged donors.

The CDR3 consists of 16 residues. CDR1 SGHTA and CDR2 FQGNSA come from the germline V gene. The V and J ends lost 7 bases and 4 bases respectively, with 21 bases between them. To note about this clonotype: What it binds is unknown.

Sequenced material: blood. The origin of this receptor is a man aged 30 to 39 in good health. The V and J genes are TRBV7-2 and TRBJ2-3; D possibly uses TRBD1 or TRBD2 (6 bases each). CDR3 sequence: CASNPTPGASSDTQYF. CDR3 in DNA: TGTGCCAGCAACCCCACCCCGGGGGCCAGTTCAGATACGCAGTATTTT.